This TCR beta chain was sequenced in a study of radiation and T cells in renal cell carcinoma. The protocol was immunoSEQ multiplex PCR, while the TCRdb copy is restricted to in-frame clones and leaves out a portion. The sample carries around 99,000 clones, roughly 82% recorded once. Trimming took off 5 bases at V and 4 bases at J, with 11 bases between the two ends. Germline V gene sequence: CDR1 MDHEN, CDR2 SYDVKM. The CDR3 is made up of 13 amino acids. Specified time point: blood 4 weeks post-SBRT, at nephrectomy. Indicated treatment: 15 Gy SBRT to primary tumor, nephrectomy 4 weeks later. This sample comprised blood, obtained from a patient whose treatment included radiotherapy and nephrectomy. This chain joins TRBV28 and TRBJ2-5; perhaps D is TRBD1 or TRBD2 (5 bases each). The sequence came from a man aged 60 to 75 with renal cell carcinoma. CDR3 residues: CASSIFGGETQYF. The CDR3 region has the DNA TGTGCCAGCAGTATATTTGGGGGAGAGACCCAGTACTTC. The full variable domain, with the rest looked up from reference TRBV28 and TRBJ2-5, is DVKVTQSSRYLVKRTGEKVFLECVQDMDHENMFWYRQDPGLGLRLIYFSYDVKMKEKGDIPEGYSVSREKKERFSLILESASTNQTSMYLCASSIFGGETQYFGPGTRLLVL.